This T cell receptor (beta chain) is drawn from a study of spatial heterogeneity in lung cancer. As for the study in general: A unique TCR and UMI combination showed up more than ten times in raw reads, on average. Points from the study as a whole: Relative to follow-up, resection was when ubiquitous expanded tumor TCRs appeared more in blood.

Documented time point: sample taken at primary tumor resection. The donors were 55 to 80 patients with non-small cell lung cancer that was early-stage and untreated. Unsorted tumor, nontumor lung tissue or cryopreserved PBMC supplied the whole RNA. Each CDR3 protein is one row after TCRdb ran MiXCR on the 5' RACE reads. The sample shows about 48,000 distinct CDR3 sequences, roughly 5.7% of them seen only once. This clonotype appeared many times. What it recognizes is unknown. The V and J ends lost 8 bases and 5 bases respectively, with 15 bases between them. This CDR3 has 13 amino acids. Per germline, CDR1 SNHLY and CDR2 FYNNEI.

Material: PBMCs, obtained at surgery. The TCR sequence derives from a male donor with early-stage non-small cell lung cancer. The gene calls are TRBV2 and TRBJ2-5; D is unclear. The chain's CDR3 is CASLYNSPETQYF. The DNA of the CDR3 is TGTGCCAGCTTGTATAACTCACCTGAGACCCAGTACTTC.